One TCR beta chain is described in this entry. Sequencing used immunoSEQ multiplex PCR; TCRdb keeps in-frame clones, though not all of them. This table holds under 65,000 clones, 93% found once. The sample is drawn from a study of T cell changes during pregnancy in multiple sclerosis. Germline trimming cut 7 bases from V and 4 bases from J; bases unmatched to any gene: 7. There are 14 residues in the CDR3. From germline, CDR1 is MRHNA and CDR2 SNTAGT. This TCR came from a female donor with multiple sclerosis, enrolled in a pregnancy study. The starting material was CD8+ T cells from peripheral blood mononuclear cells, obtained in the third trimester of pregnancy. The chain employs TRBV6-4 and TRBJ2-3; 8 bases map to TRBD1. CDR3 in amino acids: CASKTGEEADTQYF. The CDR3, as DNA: TGTGCCAGCAAGACAGGGGAGGAGGCAGATACGCAGTATTTT.